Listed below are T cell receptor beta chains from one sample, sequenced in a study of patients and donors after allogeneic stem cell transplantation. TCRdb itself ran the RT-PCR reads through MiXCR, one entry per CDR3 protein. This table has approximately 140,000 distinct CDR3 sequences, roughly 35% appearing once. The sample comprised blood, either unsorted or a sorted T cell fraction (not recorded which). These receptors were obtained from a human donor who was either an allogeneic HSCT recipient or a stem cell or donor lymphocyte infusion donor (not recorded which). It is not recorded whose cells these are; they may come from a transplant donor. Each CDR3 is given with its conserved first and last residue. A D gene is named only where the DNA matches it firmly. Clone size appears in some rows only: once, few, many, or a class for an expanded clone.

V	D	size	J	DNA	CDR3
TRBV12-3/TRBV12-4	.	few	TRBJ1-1	TGTGCCAGCAGTTTAGGGGGGCCGGGCACTGAAGCTTTCTTT	CASSLGGPGTEAFF
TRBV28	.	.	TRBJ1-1	TGTGCCAGCAGTTTATGGGCCGGGGACGAGAACACTGAAGCTTTCTTT	CASSLWAGDENTEAFF
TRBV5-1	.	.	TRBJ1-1	TGCGCCAGCAGCTTGGGGAACCGGCGCGACACTGAAGCTTTCTTT	CASSLGNRRDTEAFF
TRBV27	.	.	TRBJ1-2	TGTGCCAGTTCGGACAGCTATGGCTACACCTTC	CASSDSYGYTF
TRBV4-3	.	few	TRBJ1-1	TGCGCCAGCAGCCAAGTCGGACCATTGAACACTGAAGCTTTCTTT	CASSQVGPLNTEAFF
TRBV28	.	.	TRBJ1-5	TGTGCCAGCAGTTTGGTACTGGGGTTAGTACAGCCCCAGCATTTT	CASSLVLGLVQPQHF
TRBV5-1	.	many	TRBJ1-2	TGCGCCAGCAGCTTGGATGGGGGGCCGGCTAACTATGGCTACACCTTC	CASSLDGGPANYGYTF
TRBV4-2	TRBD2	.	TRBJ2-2	TGTGCCAGCAGCCAAGAAGGGCGGGGGACGCCCACCGGGGAGCTGTTTTTT	CASSQEGRGTPTGELFF
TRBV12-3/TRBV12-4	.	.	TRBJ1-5	TGTGCCAGCAGTTTAGAGGGCCTTAGCAATCAGCCCCAGCATTTT	CASSLEGLSNQPQHF
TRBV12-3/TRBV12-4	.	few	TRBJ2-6	TGTGCCAGCAGTCTTCCCTCTGGGGCCAACGTCCTGACTTTC	CASSLPSGANVLTF
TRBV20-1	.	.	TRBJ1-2	TGCAGTGCGCCTGTATGGGTCTATGGCTACACCTTC	CSAPVWVYGYTF
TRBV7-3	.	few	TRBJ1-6	TGTGCCAGCAGCGAATTTCCGGGGCGGAATTCACCCCTCCACTTT	CASSEFPGRNSPLHF
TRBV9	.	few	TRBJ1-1	TGTGCCAGCAGCGGCTCCACGAACACTGAAGCTTTCTTT	CASSGSTNTEAFF
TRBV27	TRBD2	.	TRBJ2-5	TGTGCCAGCATGACTAGCGGGGACCAAGAGACCCAGTACTTC	CASMTSGDQETQYF
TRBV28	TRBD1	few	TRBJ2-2	TGTGCCAGCAGGCTAGGACAGGCGAACACCGGGGAGCTGTTTTTT	CASRLGQANTGELFF
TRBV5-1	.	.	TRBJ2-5	TGCGCCAGCAAAACGGATAGCGGACAAGAGACCCAGTACTTC	CASKTDSGQETQYF
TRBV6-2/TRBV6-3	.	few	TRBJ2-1	TGTGCCAGCAGTTACGGGGGGTACAATGAGCAGTTCTTC	CASSYGGYNEQFF
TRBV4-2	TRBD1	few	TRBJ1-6	TGTGCCAGCAGCCGGCTAACAGGGGGATTGAATAATTCACCCCTCCACTTT	CASSRLTGGLNNSPLHF
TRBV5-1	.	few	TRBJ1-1	TGCGCCAGCAGCTTGGGATCGGGGATGGAAGCTTTCTTT	CASSLGSGMEAFF
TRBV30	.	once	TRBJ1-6	TGTGCCTGGAGTCTTCCTCCGGGACATACCCTCGGATCACCCCTCCACTTT	CAWSLPPGHTLGSPLHF
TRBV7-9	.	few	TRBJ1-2	TGTGCCAGCAGTTCCACAGAACCCTATGGCTACACCTTC	CASSSTEPYGYTF
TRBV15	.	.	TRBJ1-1	TGTGCCACCAGCAGAGGAATAGGACAGTGGAACACTGAAGCTTTCTTT	CATSRGIGQWNTEAFF
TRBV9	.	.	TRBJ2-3	TGTGCCAGCAGCGTCCGGAGTGGCCTTATAAATACGCAGTATTTT	CASSVRSGLINTQYF
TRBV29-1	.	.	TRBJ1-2	TGCAGCGTTGAAGCGTCAGGGCTTAACTATGGCTACACCTTC	CSVEASGLNYGYTF
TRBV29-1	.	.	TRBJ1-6	TGCAGCGTTGCACCGAGTAGTAATTCACCCCTCCACTTT	CSVAPSSNSPLHF
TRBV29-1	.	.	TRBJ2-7	TGCAGCGTCATGACTGACTCCTACGAGCAGTACTTC	CSVMTDSYEQYF
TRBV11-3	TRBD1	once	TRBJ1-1	TGTGCCAGCGGGACAGGGGAGGACACTGAAGCTTTCTTT	CASGTGEDTEAFF
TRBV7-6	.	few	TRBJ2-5	TGTGCCAGCAGCTTTTTGGAGACCCAGTACTTC	CASSFLETQYF
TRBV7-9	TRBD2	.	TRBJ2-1	TGTGCCAGCAGCTTCCCGGCAAGCGGGGGTTACAATGAGCAGTTCTTC	CASSFPASGGYNEQFF
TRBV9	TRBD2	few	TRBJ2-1	TGTGCCAGCAGCGTAGACGGCGGGGGGGCGGATGAGCAGTTCTTC	CASSVDGGGADEQFF
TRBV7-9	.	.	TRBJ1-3	TGTGCCAGCAGCTTAGGAGGAAACCGAGGAAACACCATATATTTT	CASSLGGNRGNTIYF
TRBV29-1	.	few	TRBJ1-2	TGCAGCGTTGAGGACGGTGATCGCTATGGCTACACCTTC	CSVEDGDRYGYTF
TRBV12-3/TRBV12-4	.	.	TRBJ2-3	TGTGCCAGCAGTTTCGGGGCCCCTAGCACAGATACGCAGTATTTT	CASSFGAPSTDTQYF
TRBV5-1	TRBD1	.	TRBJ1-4	TGCGCCAGCAGCCCGGGACAGGGGGACCGTGAAAAACTGTTTTTT	CASSPGQGDREKLFF
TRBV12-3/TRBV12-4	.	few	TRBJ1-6	TGTGCCAGCCGTCTCAGCAGCATCTCCTATAATTCACCCCTCCACTTT	CASRLSSISYNSPLHF
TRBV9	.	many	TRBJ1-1	TGTGCCAGCAGCCCGGGGACTGAAGCTTTCTTT	CASSPGTEAFF
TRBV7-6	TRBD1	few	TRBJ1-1	TGTGCCAGCAGCTTAGACGAATTGGACAGGGGTCCTGGTGAAGCTTTCTTT	CASSLDELDRGPGEAFF
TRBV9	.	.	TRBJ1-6	TGTGCCAGCAGCTTCCGGGACGGTAATTCACCCCTCCACTTT	CASSFRDGNSPLHF
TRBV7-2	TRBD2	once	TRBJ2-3	TGTGCCAGCAGCCTGGAGGGACTAGCGGGGCTTGGGGATACGCAGTATTTT	CASSLEGLAGLGDTQYF
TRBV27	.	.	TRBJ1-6	TGTGCCAGCAGTTTTGCCGATAATTCACCCCTCCACTTT	CASSFADNSPLHF
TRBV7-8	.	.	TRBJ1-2	TGTGCCAGCAGCTTAGGGAGTTCTAACTATGGCTACACCTTC	CASSLGSSNYGYTF
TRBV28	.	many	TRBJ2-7	TGTGCCAGCAGTTTATGGGGGGTGTCCTCCTACGAGCAGTACTTC	CASSLWGVSSYEQYF
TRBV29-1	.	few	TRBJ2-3	TGCAGCGTCCTAACAGGAGGCTCCTACAAAGATACGCAGTATTTT	CSVLTGGSYKDTQYF
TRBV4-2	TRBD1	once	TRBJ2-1	TGTGCCAGCAGCCAAACCCTCCCGGGACAGGGGATTCGTGAGCAGTTCTTC	CASSQTLPGQGIREQFF
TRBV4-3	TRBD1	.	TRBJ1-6	TGCGCCAGCAGCCACCCGGACAGGGATAATTCACCCCTCCACTTT	CASSHPDRDNSPLHF
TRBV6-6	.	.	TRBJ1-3	TGTGCCAGCAGTTATAACTCAGTGGCTGGAAACACCATATATTTT	CASSYNSVAGNTIYF
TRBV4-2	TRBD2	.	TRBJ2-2	TGTGCCAGCAGCCACTTAGCGGGGGGGTTCCCTAACACCGGGGAGCTGTTTTTT	CASSHLAGGFPNTGELFF